These 24 T cell receptor beta chains share one sample of origin, sequenced in a study of tumor-infiltrating lymphocytes in primary liver carcinoma. Total RNA (approximately 450 ng) served as template for TCR beta cDNA synthesis primed by a constant-region primer. Slightly modified ARM-PCR served as the procedure for the TCR beta libraries. These libraries came from three rounds of nested multiplex PCR. The study ran its first two PCR rounds for 9 to 10 cycles each, using TRBV1-TRBV30 forward primers and a C-beta reverse primer. TCRdb re-called the multiplex PCR reads through MiXCR, storing one row per CDR3 protein. Altogether approximately 330,000 distinct CDR3 sequences are present, approximately 64% being singletons, with the ten largest covering under 8%. Unsorted whole blood yielded blood RNA, and germline DNA was extracted as well. Source material: peripheral blood. The receptors derive from a man aged 40-49 years with primary liver carcinoma and hepatitis B virus infection.

Comments on this clonotype: At one of its ends the junction is not consistent with the germline gene, which may arise from a read error. The J gene is TRBJ2-1, the V gene TRBV11-1; possibly TRBD2 for D (6 bases). This CDR3 has 15 amino acids. CDR1 is SGHAT, CDR2 FQDESV, per germline (reference sequence). For the CDR3, the DNA is TGTGTCAGCAGCGACTTAGCAGGAGGGCTCAATGAGCAGTTCTTC. It translates to CVSSDLAGGLNEQFF.

At least ten counts were recorded for this clonotype. V is TRBV11-2 and J is TRBJ2-7; possibly TRBD1 for D (6 bases). V was cut by 5 bases and J by 7 bases, with 24 bases left in between. The CDR3 has 16 residues. Per the germline V gene, CDR1 is SGHAT and CDR2 is FQNNGV. CDR3 sequence (DNA): TGTGCCAGCAGCGCGCAAACCGGGACACGGGCAGGAGAGCAGTACTTC. Translating it yields CASSAQTGTRAGEQYF.

About this clonotype itself: The junction does not match germline at one end; this may be a read error. The chain couples TRBV6-5 to TRBJ1-5; D is perhaps TRBD1 (5 bases). CDR1 and CDR2 (germline): MNHEY, SVGAGI. The CDR3 consists of 17 residues. CDR3 bases: TGTACCAGCAGTTACTCGATATCGGGGAGGGGCAATCAGTCCCAGCATTTT. This gives the protein CTSSYSISGRGNQSQHF.

With respect to this clonotype: This may come from a read error, since a much larger clone is one base off. The chain employs TRBV6-6 and TRBJ2-1, with D possibly being TRBD2 (5 bases). V lost 7 bases to trimming and J lost 7 bases, with 11 bases between them. The germline gives CDR1 MNHNY, CDR2 SVGAGI (reference sequence). The CDR3 is 12 amino acids. CDR3 in amino acids: CASTYGENEQFF. The CDR3 DNA reads as TGTGCCAGCACGTACGGGGAAAATGAGCAGTTCTTC.

Note on this clonotype: A read error may explain this, as a much larger clone is one base away. The genes are TRBV6-1 and TRBJ2-1, with TRBD2 identical over 9 bases. The CDR3 has 15 amino acids. Germline assignment: CDR1 MNHNS and CDR2 SASEGT. The CDR3 here is CVSSPKTSGDNEQFF. Written as DNA, the CDR3 is TGTGTCAGCAGTCCAAAGACTAGCGGTGACAATGAGCAGTTCTTC.

In its sample, this clonotype was seen once. The chain combines TRBV6-5 with TRBJ1-5; D call uncertain. V lost 6 bases to trimming and J lost 6 bases, with 12 bases between them. Germline V gives CDR1 MNHEY, CDR2 SVGAGI. The CDR3 extends over 13 amino acids. The CDR3 sequence is CASRSGLFQPQHF. In DNA form, the CDR3 reads TGTGCCAGCAGGAGTGGACTCTTTCAGCCCCAGCATTTT.

Of note for this clonotype: A junction boundary mismatches the germline segment, possibly from a read error. The chain joins TRBV11-1 to TRBJ2-1; no clear D gene. The CDR3 contains 12 residues. CDR1 SGHAT and CDR2 FQDESV come from the germline V gene (reference sequence). The CDR3 here is CTSSEVVGKQFF. The CDR3 DNA follows: TGTACCAGCAGCGAGGTAGTGGGTAAGCAGTTCTTC.

Many counts were recorded for this clonotype. The V and J genes are TRBV6-1 and TRBJ1-1; the D is unclear. Germline V gives CDR1 MNHNS, CDR2 SASEGT. The CDR3 has 13 residues. V was clipped by 6 bases and J by 0 bases, with 8 bases between them. The CDR3 here is CASRRVLNTEAFF. Written as DNA, the CDR3 is TGTGCCAGCAGACGAGTGTTGAACACTGAAGCTTTCTTT.

The chain couples TRBV6-5 to TRBJ2-1; D possibly corresponds to TRBD2 (6 bases). The CDR3 has 13 amino acids. V was pared by 2 bases and J by 13 bases, with 15 bases between. Germline CDR1 reads MNHEY; CDR2 reads SVGAGI. The CDR3 here is CASSYLEGNGQFF. The DNA for the CDR3 is TGTGCCAGCAGTTACCTGGAGGGGAATGGACAGTTCTTC.

Remarks on this clonotype: The CDR3 ends on some other residue instead of the conserved phenylalanine or tryptophan, so this is likely a read error. V usage is TRBV6-1 and J usage is TRBJ1-1; the match to TRBD1 covers 10 bases. This CDR3 spans 15 amino acids. Germline-derived CDR1 and CDR2 are MNHNS and SASEGT. V shed 11 bases, J shed 1 base, and the junction held 10 bases outside the gene matches. The CDR3 loop reads CAAVPGQGPNTEAFS. The CDR3 DNA sequence: TGTGCCGCAGTCCCGGGACAGGGGCCGAACACTGAAGCTTTCTCT.

In DNA, the CDR3 is TGTGCCAGCAGCCGTAGACTAGCGGAGGGGGGTCGCACAGATACGCAGTATTTT. This gives the protein CASSRRLAEGGRTDTQYF. V is TRBV7-8 and J is TRBJ2-3; 9 bases map to TRBD2. The length of the CDR3 is 18 residues. V gave up 5 bases and J gave up 1 base; unmatched junction bases: 13. Germline V gene data show CDR1 as SGHVS and CDR2 as FQNEAQ.

The V and J genes are TRBV20-1 and TRBJ2-7; D is uncertain. V lost 0 bases to trimming and J lost 7 bases, with 7 bases between them. The CDR3 sequence is 11 residues long. The germline V gene has CDR1 DFQATT and CDR2 SNEGSKA (reference sequence). CDR3 in amino acids: CSAREGYEQYF. The DNA of the CDR3 is TGCAGTGCTAGAGAAGGGTATGAGCAGTACTTC.

Points on this clonotype: A much larger clone differs by one base, so this may be a read error. V usage is TRBV6-6 and J usage is TRBJ2-1, with 13 bases aligning to TRBD2. The J call may be mistaken, given a closer DNA end match to TRBJ2-7. The CDR3 loop spans 17 amino acids. Germline-derived CDR1 and CDR2 are MNHNY and SVGAGI (reference sequence). Here the CDR3 DNA reads TGTGCCAGCAGTTACTCTGGACTAGCGGGAGTATACAATGAGCAGTACTTC. Protein sequence: CASSYSGLAGVYNEQYF.

This clonotype was recorded many times. The V call is TRBV29-1, the J call TRBJ2-2; 10 nucleotides agree with TRBD2. This CDR3 has 14 amino acids. Germline-derived CDR1 and CDR2 are SQVTM and ANQGSEA. The J segment lost 5 bases and the V segment lost 3 bases, leaving 3 bases of the junction unmatched. The CDR3 DNA is TGCAGCGTTGATATAGCGGGAGGAACCGGGGAGCTGTTTTTT. Translating gives CSVDIAGGTGELFF.

As for this clonotype: A read error may account for a junction end that differs from germline. The chain carries TRBV11-2 and TRBJ2-3, with D perhaps matching TRBD2 (6 bases). From germline, CDR1 is SGHAT and CDR2 FQNNGV. The CDR3 sequence is 18 residues long. Here the CDR3 reads CASSLGSFNGVAALTQCF. The CDR3 nucleotides read TGTGCTAGCAGCTTAGGTTCTTTTAATGGAGTAGCGGCCCTAACGCAGTGTTTT.

A note on this clonotype: With a much larger clone just one base away, this may be a read error. The V and J genes are TRBV14 and TRBJ2-1; 7 bases map to TRBD1. The length of the CDR3 is 17 residues. From germline, CDR1 is SGHDN and CDR2 FVKESK. The CDR3 DNA is TGTGCCAGCGGCCAAGGTTACCGGACAGGAACCTACAATGAGCAGTTCTTC. Its protein is CASGQGYRTGTYNEQFF.

Concerning this clonotype itself: In this CDR3 the conserved last residue, phenylalanine or tryptophan, is missing, so a read error is likely. The chain couples TRBV5-1 to TRBJ2-1; perhaps D is TRBD1 or TRBD2 (5 bases each). Trimming removed 3 bases from V and 9 bases from J, with 13 bases in between. The CDR3 sequence is 13 residues long. Germline loops: CDR1 SGHRS, CDR2 YFSETQ. CDR3 sequence (DNA): TGCGCCAGCAGCTCACGTGTGAGGGGTGAGCAGTTCCTC. It is translated as CASSSRVRGEQFL.

The chain employs TRBV4-3 and TRBJ2-2; the D is unclear. This CDR3 is 13 amino acids long. The ends were cut back, 6 bases at V and 8 bases at J, with 13 bases in the middle. The germline gives CDR1 LGHNA, CDR2 YSLEER. CDR3 region: CASRRDVRGELFF. CDR3 nucleotide sequence: TGCGCCAGCAGGCGTGACGTTCGAGGGGAGCTGTTTTTT.

As concerns this clonotype: This is likely a read error, given that the CDR3 carries no conserved phenylalanine or tryptophan at its end. The chain carries TRBV29-1 and TRBJ2-3; perhaps TRBD1 as D (6 bases). The CDR3 length is 12 residues. The V end lost 5 bases, the J end lost 8 bases, and 14 bases lay between the germline ends. The V gene's germline CDR1 is SQVTM and CDR2 ANQGSEA. In DNA form, the CDR3 reads TGCAGCGTTAGAGAACAGGGATCTACGCAGTATTCT. It codes for CSVREQGSTQYS.

Concerning this clonotype itself: A much larger clone sits a single nucleotide away, making a read error possible. V and J are TRBV5-5 and TRBJ2-7, with D possibly called TRBD1 or TRBD2 (5 bases each). The germline V and J ends were trimmed by 7 bases and 10 bases, with 24 bases remaining between them. The length of the CDR3 is 14 residues. Germline values: CDR1 SGHKS, CDR2 YYEKEE (reference sequence). The CDR3 is CASGAGTSYGDQYF. CDR3 DNA: TGTGCCAGCGGAGCCGGGACCAGCTACGGTGATCAGTACTTC.

This clonotype appeared many times. The chain employs TRBV6-5 and TRBJ1-3; D not resolved. With 4 bases removed from V and 0 bases from J, the gap between germline ends came to 10 bases. The CDR3 loop spans 15 amino acids. Looked up from germline, CDR1 is MNHEY and CDR2 is SVGAGI. CDR3 DNA: TGTGCCAGCAGTTTAACCGGTGACTCTGGAAACACCATATATTTT. It translates to CASSLTGDSGNTIYF.

This clonotype was recorded only once. A single base separates this from a much larger clone, so it may be a read error. This chain joins TRBV6-2 or TRBV6-3 and TRBJ2-7; tentative D call: TRBD1 (7 bases). The germline V gene encodes CDR1 MNHEY and CDR2 SVGEGT. Trimming took 6 bases from V and 6 from J, leaving 12 bases between them. This CDR3 is built from 12 residues. CDR3 sequence: CASRAGQREQYF. The CDR3 DNA sequence: TGTGCCAGCAGGGCGGGACAGCGCGAGCAGTACTTC.

As for this clonotype: This may be a read error, as it is one base from a much larger clone. The rearrangement joins TRBV4-1 to TRBJ2-5, with 9 bases identical to TRBD2. CDR1 and CDR2 (germline): MGHRA, YSYEKL. The CDR3 runs 17 residues. The CDR3 DNA reads TGCGTCAGCAGCCAAGGGGCTAGCGGGATTGGGAGTGAGACCCAGTACTTC. Translated: CVSSQGASGIGSETQYF.

This clonotype was seen many times. The gene calls are TRBV6-6 and TRBJ2-7, with 7 bases that match TRBD1. The germline CDR1 and CDR2 sequences are MNHNY and SVGAGI (reference sequence). V was pared by 0 bases and J by 6 bases, with 2 bases of the junction left unmatched. This CDR3 comprises 13 residues. The CDR3: CASSYSRGSEQYF. As DNA, the CDR3 is TGTGCCAGCAGTTACTCCAGGGGGTCCGAGCAGTACTTC.